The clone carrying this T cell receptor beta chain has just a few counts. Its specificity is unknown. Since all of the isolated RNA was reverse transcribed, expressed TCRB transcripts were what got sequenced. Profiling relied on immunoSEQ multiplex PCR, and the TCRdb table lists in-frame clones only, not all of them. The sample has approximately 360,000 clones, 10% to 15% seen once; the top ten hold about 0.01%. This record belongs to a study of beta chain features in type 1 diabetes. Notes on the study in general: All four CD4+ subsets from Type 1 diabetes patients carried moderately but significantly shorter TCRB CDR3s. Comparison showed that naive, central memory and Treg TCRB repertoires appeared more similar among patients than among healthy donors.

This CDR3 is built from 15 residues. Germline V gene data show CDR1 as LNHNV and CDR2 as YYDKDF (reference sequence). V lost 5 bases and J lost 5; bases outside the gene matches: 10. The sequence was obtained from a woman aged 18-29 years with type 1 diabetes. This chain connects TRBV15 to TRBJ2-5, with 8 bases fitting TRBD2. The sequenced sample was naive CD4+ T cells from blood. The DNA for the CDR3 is TGTGCCACCAGCTCGCGGACTAGCCCACGGGAGACCCAGTACTTC. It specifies CATSSRTSPRETQYF.